This T cell receptor beta chain originates from a study of T cells in Graves' hyperthyroidism and ophthalmopathy. This clonotype came up many times. RNA transcripts served as the template for amplifying TCR beta CDR3 regions. A set of HTBI primers served as the primers for a first-round RT-PCR of the TCR CDR3. Using its own MiXCR run on the multiplex PCR reads, TCRdb lists one record per CDR3 protein. The table records roughly 290,000 distinct CDR3 sequences, around 15% of them present only once. CDR3 length equals 12 residues. Between the trimmed V and J ends, which lost 3 bases and 3 bases, there was a span of 8 bases. Germline V gene data show CDR1 as SQVTM and CDR2 as ANQGSEA. Disease duration was under 3 months in the ophthalmopathy patients, who also had a Clinical Activity Score of at least 3 and a NOSPECS grade of at least 4. The study excluded patients with uncontrolled infection, other autoimmune disease, pregnancy or lactation. Together with thyroid ultrasound, orbital computed tomography, serum thyroxine and TRAb, clinical symptoms were used for diagnoses.

This receptor was taken from a woman in her fifties or sixties with Graves' ophthalmopathy. This chain connects TRBV29-1 to TRBJ1-2; the D is unclear. The sample comprised blood. The CDR3 reads CSVDEGYYGYTF. Written as DNA, the CDR3 is TGCAGCGTTGATGAGGGCTACTATGGCTACACCTTC.